The 29 T cell receptor beta chains below were found in one sample sequenced in a study of siplizumab effects on memory and regulatory T cells. TCRdb's table, derived via immunoSEQ multiplex PCR, lists solely in-frame clones and lacks some. The sample carries 90,000 to 120,000 clones, approximately 94% recorded once. Sequenced: Tregs sorted from blood. These receptor sequences come from a human donor in good health.

This clone was counted a few times. The gene calls are TRBV7-9 and TRBJ2-2; D unclear. The V gene lost 2 bases and the J gene lost 2 bases, with 12 bases spanning the gap. Germline V lookup: CDR1 SEHNR, CDR2 FQNEAQ (reference sequence). The CDR3 totals 16 residues. Here the CDR3 DNA reads TGTGCCAGCAGCTTAAGTTCCCCATACAACACCGGGGAGCTGTTTTTT. It specifies CASSLSSPYNTGELFF.

The CDR3 DNA is TGTGCCAGCAGTTCAGGGACAGTTTGGGCCAACGTCCTGACTTTC. Its protein product is CASSSGTVWANVLTF. V usage is TRBV27 and J usage is TRBJ2-6; 7 bases are a match to TRBD1. The germline CDR1 and CDR2 sequences are MNHEY and SMNVEV (reference sequence). Trimming cost V 4 bases and J 5 bases; bases outside gene matches: 5. The CDR3 length is 15 residues.

V and J are TRBV29-1 and TRBJ2-7; unclear D gene. The germline gives CDR1 SQVTM, CDR2 ANQGSEA. CDR3 length: 9 residues. The CDR3 coding sequence is TGCAGGAGATATGGGGAGCAGTACTTC. It is translated as CRRYGEQYF.

The rearrangement joins TRBV5-1 to TRBJ2-1; D possibly corresponds to TRBD1 (6 bases). CDR1 and CDR2 (germline): SGHRS, YFSETQ. CDR3 length: 14 residues. V shed 1 base and J shed 3 bases, with 8 bases lying between them. CDR3 loop: CASSLTGFYNEQFF. The CDR3 DNA follows: TGCGCCAGCAGCTTGACAGGGTTCTACAATGAGCAGTTCTTC.

The chain is built from TRBV14 and TRBJ2-7; 9 bases align to TRBD2. Looked up from germline, CDR1 is SGHDN and CDR2 is FVKESK. The CDR3 has 16 amino acids. With V trimmed by 1 base and J by 6 bases, 10 bases remained unmatched. CDR3 loop: CASSQVFGSGSFEQYF. CDR3 bases: TGTGCCAGCAGCCAAGTTTTTGGTAGCGGGAGCTTCGAGCAGTACTTC.

The genes are TRBV27 and TRBJ1-1; possibly TRBD1 for D (5 bases). Trimming removed 7 bases from V and 5 bases from J, with 14 bases in between. The CDR3 runs 13 residues. Germline-derived CDR1 and CDR2 are MNHEY and SMNVEV (reference sequence). The chain's CDR3 is CASKSWEGTEAFF. CDR3 DNA: TGTGCCAGCAAGTCGTGGGAGGGGACTGAAGCTTTCTTT.

This clone was counted between two and nine times. The chain couples TRBV9 to TRBJ1-2; D not certain. Germline V gene data show CDR1 as SGDLS and CDR2 as YYNGEE. The CDR3 covers 16 residues. V was trimmed by 3 bases and J by 4 bases, leaving 19 bases between them. CDR3 sequence (DNA): TGTGCCAGCAGCGCCTCGTTGGGAGGAAACCTCTATGGCTACACCTTC. Translating gives CASSASLGGNLYGYTF.

The V call is TRBV2, the J call TRBJ2-7; 7 bases map to TRBD2. The V segment lost 4 bases and the J segment 3 bases; nucleotides outside the gene matches: 6. The CDR3 loop spans 14 amino acids. Germline-derived CDR1 and CDR2 are SNHLY and FYNNEI. The CDR3 DNA reads as TGTGCCAGCAGTGTTTGGTTAGCGGGCTACGAGCAGTACTTC. Protein sequence: CASSVWLAGYEQYF.

This chain links TRBV18 with TRBJ2-1; 7 bases agree with TRBD2. CDR1 is KGHSH and CDR2 is LQKENI in the germline V gene. The CDR3 has 15 residues. J was trimmed by 4 bases and V by 6 bases; bases with no gene match: 9. The CDR3 coding sequence is TGTGCCAGCTCGCCCACGGGGGGTTTTTACAATGAGCAGTTCTTC. This gives the protein CASSPTGGFYNEQFF.

J is TRBJ2-1 and V is TRBV7-6; D is perhaps TRBD1 or TRBD2 (5 bases each). The CDR3 is 14 residues long. From germline, CDR1 is SGHVS and CDR2 FNYEAQ. Trimming took 5 bases from V and 13 from J, leaving 21 bases between them. CDR3 amino acids: CASSQKRSGPLQFF. CDR3 coding DNA: TGTGCCAGCAGCCAAAAACGATCGGGACCCCTACAGTTCTTC.

This chain uses TRBV19 with TRBJ1-5; D possibly corresponds to TRBD1 (5 bases). CDR1 is LNHDA, CDR2 SQIVND, per germline (reference sequence). CDR3 size: 12 residues. Trimming removed 6 bases at V and 11 bases at J, with 14 bases between. The CDR3 loop reads CASSPHPGAQHF. CDR3 sequence (DNA): TGTGCCAGTAGCCCTCACCCGGGGGCCCAGCATTTT.

In DNA form, the CDR3 reads TGTGCCAGCAGTTATTTGGGTAGCTCCTACAATGAGCAGTTCTTC. It yields the protein CASSYLGSSYNEQFF. The chain recombines TRBV27 with TRBJ2-1; D call uncertain. This CDR3 contains 15 residues. V was shortened by 4 bases and J by 0 bases, with 10 bases between the two germline ends. Looked up from germline, CDR1 is MNHEY and CDR2 is SMNVEV (reference sequence).

The V gene is TRBV7-3, the J gene TRBJ2-2; 14 nucleotides line up with TRBD2. V shed 3 bases, J shed 6 bases, and the junction held 9 bases outside the gene matches. Germline lookup yields CDR1 SGHTA and CDR2 FQGTGA. The CDR3 extends over 18 amino acids. CDR3 coding DNA: TGTGCCAGCAGCTTTTCTGTCGCGACTAGCGGGAGGGCCGGGGAGCTGTTTTTT. This translates into CASSFSVATSGRAGELFF.

This chain uses TRBV27 with TRBJ1-2; D remains unclear. Trimming removed 6 bases at V and 3 bases at J, with 11 bases between. This CDR3 comprises 13 residues. Per germline, CDR1 MNHEY and CDR2 SMNVEV (reference sequence). DNA of the CDR3: TGTGCCAGCAGAGAGCAGGTCGACTATGGCTACACCTTC. Translated, it gives CASREQVDYGYTF.

V usage is TRBV10-3 and J usage is TRBJ2-7; the D gene is possibly TRBD2 (6 bases). CDR3 size: 15 residues. Trimming removed 7 bases from V and 5 bases from J, with 21 bases in between. Germline assignment: CDR1 ENHRY and CDR2 SYGVKD. Here the CDR3 DNA reads TGTGCCATCAACGGGGGTGGAGAACGCCAGAACGAGCAGTACTTC. It specifies CAINGGGERQNEQYF.

This clone was seen once. The chain is built from TRBV28 and TRBJ1-4; a weak D match, TRBD1 (6 bases). Germline CDR1 MDHEN, CDR2 SYDVKM. Trimming shortened V by 6 bases and J by 6 bases, and 17 bases separated the two germline ends. The CDR3 runs to 15 residues. CDR3 DNA sequence: TGTGCCAGCAGCACCGCGACAGGCTCGCATGAAAAACTGTTTTTT. It specifies CASSTATGSHEKLFF.

The rearrangement uses TRBV28 and TRBJ1-5; the D gene is possibly TRBD1 (6 bases). Trimming pared 6 bases from V and 4 bases from J, leaving 10 bases between. The germline V gene encodes CDR1 MDHEN and CDR2 SYDVKM. The CDR3 consists of 13 residues. The CDR3 DNA follows: TGTGCCAGCAGCGGACAGTTTAATCAGCCCCAGCATTTT. Translation gives CASSGQFNQPQHF.

The V call is TRBV4-2, the J call TRBJ1-2, with TRBD1 matching 7 bases. Losses at the gene ends were 0 bases for V and 14 bases for J; bases not matched to a gene: 12. The CDR3 consists of 14 residues. Germline V gene sequence: CDR1 LGHNA, CDR2 YNFKEQ. CDR3 in amino acids: CASSQDPRTGGGTF. CDR3 coding DNA: TGTGCCAGCAGCCAAGATCCCCGGACAGGCGGAGGTACCTTC.

The J gene is TRBJ2-1, the V gene TRBV5-4; 10 bases fit TRBD2. Losses at the gene ends were 2 bases for V and 4 bases for J; bases not matched to a gene: 3. CDR1 and CDR2 (germline): SGHNT, YYREEE (reference sequence). The CDR3 covers 15 residues. CDR3 amino acids: CASSLGLADYNEQFF. The CDR3, as DNA: TGTGCCAGCAGCTTAGGACTAGCGGATTACAATGAGCAGTTCTTC.

In this sample, this clone turned up once. The chain joins TRBV10-2 to TRBJ2-1; perhaps TRBD2 as D (5 bases). Trimming removed 8 bases at V and 6 bases at J, with 17 bases between. The germline CDR1 and CDR2 sequences are WSHSY and SAAADI. The CDR3 totals 14 residues. The CDR3 coding sequence is TGCGCCAGCTTAGCCCTAGGCCGGGGCAATGAGCAGTTCTTC. Translation gives CASLALGRGNEQFF.

This chain joins TRBV7-3 and TRBJ2-3; D is possibly TRBD1 or TRBD2 (6 bases each). Germline V lookup: CDR1 SGHTA, CDR2 FQGTGA. V shed 6 bases and J shed 9 bases, with 13 bases lying between them. CDR3 length: 12 amino acids. Here the CDR3 reads CASSQEGGTQYF. The CDR3 DNA reads TGTGCCAGCAGTCAAGAGGGGGGCACGCAGTATTTT.

The rearrangement joins TRBV11-2 to TRBJ1-3, with a weak D call TRBD1 (5 bases). CDR1 is SGHAT and CDR2 is FQNNGV in the germline V gene. The CDR3 has 14 amino acids. V was cut by 3 bases and J by 6 bases, with 12 bases left in between. CDR3 sequence: CASSFWGSKNTIYF. CDR3 nucleotides: TGTGCCAGCAGCTTCTGGGGGAGCAAAAACACCATATATTTT.

The sample holds one count of this clone. The DNA of the CDR3 is TGTGCCAGCAGCGTATTTGAGGGGATGACTGAAGCTTTCTTT. It yields the protein CASSVFEGMTEAFF. The chain is built from TRBV9 and TRBJ1-1; possible D gene TRBD1, 5 bases. Germline-derived CDR1 and CDR2 are SGDLS and YYNGEE. This CDR3 has 14 amino acids. Trimming removed 1 base at V and 5 bases at J, with 12 bases between.

V is TRBV6-1 and J is TRBJ1-2; D might be TRBD1 (6 bases). This CDR3 has 16 amino acids. Trimming took 3 bases from V and 4 from J, leaving 18 bases between them. The V gene's germline CDR1 is MNHNS and CDR2 SASEGT. CDR3 bases: TGTGCCAGCAGTGAGCCCCAGGGGAGGTCGCGCTATGGCTACACCTTC. Residues: CASSEPQGRSRYGYTF.

The chain carries TRBV27 and TRBJ1-1, with D unresolved. V lost 0 bases, J lost 5 bases, and 10 bases lay in between. The V gene's germline CDR1 is MNHEY and CDR2 SMNVEV (reference sequence). The CDR3 totals 14 residues. As DNA, the CDR3 is TGTGCCAGCAGTTTATCCCCTGGAATAACTGAAGCTTTCTTT. Protein sequence: CASSLSPGITEAFF.

The chain couples TRBV6-6 to TRBJ2-5, with 8 bases fitting TRBD2. The CDR3 has 14 amino acids. The J segment lost 4 bases and the V segment lost 6 bases, leaving 7 bases of the junction unmatched. Germline loops: CDR1 MNHNY, CDR2 SVGAGI (reference sequence). The DNA of the CDR3 is TGTGCCAGCAGGAGGAGCGGGAGTGGAGAGACCCAGTACTTC. As protein: CASRRSGSGETQYF.

The chain combines TRBV5-1 with TRBJ1-2; D ambiguous. Trimming shortened V by 1 base and J by 4 bases, and 8 bases separated the two germline ends. CDR1 and CDR2 (germline): SGHRS, YFSETQ. The CDR3 is made up of 13 amino acids. CDR3 bases: TGCGCCAGCAGCTTGATGGGGATCTATGGCTACACCTTC. Protein: CASSLMGIYGYTF.

The V gene is TRBV7-7, the J gene TRBJ2-2; 8 positions agree with TRBD1. The CDR3 has 14 residues. Germline CDR1 reads SSHAT; CDR2 reads FNYEAQ (reference sequence). J gave up 6 bases and V 4 bases, and 4 bases lay outside the gene matches. CDR3 sequence: CASSSTGVAGELFF. CDR3 sequence (DNA): TGTGCCAGCAGCTCGACAGGGGTGGCCGGGGAGCTGTTTTTT.

CDR3 DNA: TGCGCCAGCAGCGTGCGCGGGACCCGCTCTGGAAACACCATATATTTT. It specifies CASSVRGTRSGNTIYF. The V and J genes are TRBV5-1 and TRBJ1-3; tentatively, D is TRBD1 (5 bases). V was shortened by 4 bases and J by 0 bases, with 14 bases between the two germline ends. Germline values: CDR1 SGHRS, CDR2 YFSETQ. This CDR3 has 16 amino acids.